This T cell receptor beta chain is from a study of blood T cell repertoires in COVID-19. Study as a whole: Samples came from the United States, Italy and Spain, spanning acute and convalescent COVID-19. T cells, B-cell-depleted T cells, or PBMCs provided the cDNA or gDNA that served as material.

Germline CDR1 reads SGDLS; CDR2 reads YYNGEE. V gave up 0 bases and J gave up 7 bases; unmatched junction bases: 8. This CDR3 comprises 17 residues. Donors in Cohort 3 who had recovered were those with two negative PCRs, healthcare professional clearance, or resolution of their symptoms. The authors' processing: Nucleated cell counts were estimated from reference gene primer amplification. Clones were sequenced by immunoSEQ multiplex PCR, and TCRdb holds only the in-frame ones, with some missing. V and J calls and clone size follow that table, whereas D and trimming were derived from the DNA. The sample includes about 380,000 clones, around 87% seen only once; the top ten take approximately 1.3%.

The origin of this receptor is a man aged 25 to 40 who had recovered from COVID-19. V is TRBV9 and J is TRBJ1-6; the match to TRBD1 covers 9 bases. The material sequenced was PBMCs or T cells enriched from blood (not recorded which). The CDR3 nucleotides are TGTGCCAGCAGCGTAGCACCTCCCGGGACAGGGAATTCACCCCTCCACTTT. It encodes CASSVAPPGTGNSPLHF.